This T cell receptor beta chain came from a study of glioma-infiltrating T cells. V lost 1 base to trimming and J lost 5 bases; unmatched junction nucleotides: 1. Per germline, CDR1 LGHNA and CDR2 YSLEER. The CDR3 spans 14 residues. TCR alpha and beta CDR3 regions were amplified from RNA using iRepertoire nested multiplex PCR. TCRdb independently ran MiXCR on the multiplex PCR reads; one entry per CDR3 protein. This sample has under 150,000 distinct CDR3 sequences, with roughly two fifths found just once. Source material: glioma tissue, nonneoplastic brain tissue, or PBMCs (not recorded which). The clonotype originates from a human donor with low-grade glioma or glioblastoma, undergoing nonglioma brain surgery, or in good health (not recorded which). The J gene is TRBJ2-3, the V gene TRBV4-3; 9 bases agree with TRBD1. This CDR3 is CASSQGGQGDTQYF. Here the CDR3 DNA reads TGCGCCAGCAGCCAAGGGGGACAGGGAGATACGCAGTATTTT.